This is a list of T cell receptor beta chains from one sample in a study of blood T cell repertoires in COVID-19. TCRdb keeps only in-frame clones here, not all; method: immunoSEQ multiplex PCR. The table includes approximately 230,000 clones, 75% to 95% detected once. Sequencing was performed on PBMCs or T cells enriched from blood (not recorded which). The receptors come from a woman younger than 30 who had recovered from COVID-19. Each CDR3 is given with its conserved first and last residue. Each record gives: D gene, V gene, J gene, clone size, CDR3 DNA, CDR3 protein. The D gene is left open where the match is weak. Not every row has a clone size; where given, it reads once, few, many or a size class.

>TRBD1|TRBV11-2|TRBJ1-5|.
TGTGCCAGCAGCTTGGACAGGGTACCTGTTGTGCAGCCCCAGCATTTT
CASSLDRVPVVQPQHF
>TRBD2|TRBV27|TRBJ2-2|few
TGTGCCAGCAGGGGACTAGCGGGAGGGAACACCGGGGAGCTGTTTTTT
CASRGLAGGNTGELFF
>TRBD1|TRBV18|TRBJ1-3|.
TGTGCCAGCTCACCTGGGACAGCTGGAAACACCATATATTTT
CASSPGTAGNTIYF
>.|TRBV10-3|TRBJ1-2|once
TGTGCCATCAGTGAGAGACAGTTCGACTATGGCTACACCTTC
CAISERQFDYGYTF
>TRBD1|TRBV20-1|TRBJ2-7|.
TGCAGTGCTAGTGGAGTGGACAGGGGTCTCGACGAGCAGTACTTC
CSASGVDRGLDEQYF
>.|TRBV18|TRBJ1-2|.
TGTGCCAGCTCACCAACGGATTGGACAGTTCGCTATGGCTACACCTTC
CASSPTDWTVRYGYTF
>.|TRBV7-8|TRBJ1-1|.
TGTGCCAGCAGCTTAGAAGGGGGTCTCGTGAACACTGAAGCTTTCTTT
CASSLEGGLVNTEAFF
>TRBD1|TRBV5-5|TRBJ2-5|.
TGTGCCAGCAGCGGTAGGACAGGGGGCGGAGAGACCCAGTACTTC
CASSGRTGGGETQYF
>.|TRBV6-1|TRBJ2-7|.
TGTGCCAGCAGTGAATACCTAATAGCGCAGTACTTC
CASSEYLIAQYF
>.|TRBV9|TRBJ2-6|.
TGTGCCAGCAGCGTACGGCAAAGGGGGTCTGGGGCCAACGTCCTGACTTTC
CASSVRQRGSGANVLTF
>.|TRBV29-1|TRBJ1-2|.
TGCAGCGTTGTGGGCAGCGGATGGGGCTACACCTTC
CSVVGSGWGYTF
>.|TRBV27|TRBJ2-1|.
TGTGCCAGCAGTCTAACAGGACCACGTCCCAATGAGCAGTTCTTC
CASSLTGPRPNEQFF
>TRBD1|TRBV5-6|TRBJ1-6|.
TGTGCCAGCAGACTAGACAGGGGTGTTTCACCCCTCCACTTT
CASRLDRGVSPLHF
>TRBD1|TRBV11-3|TRBJ1-2|.
TGTGCCAGCGGCTTAGCGAGGGGGCCGGATTGGAAAGGCTACACCTTC
CASGLARGPDWKGYTF
>TRBD1|TRBV9|TRBJ2-7|.
TGTGCCAGCAGCGTAAGGGCAGGGGGCTCCTACGAGCAGTACTTC
CASSVRAGGSYEQYF
>TRBD1|TRBV14|TRBJ2-2|.
TGTGCCAGCAGCCAACAGGGGGCTTTAAACACCGGGGAGCTGTTTTTT
CASSQQGALNTGELFF
>.|TRBV4-2|TRBJ1-2|.
TGTGCCAGCAGCCAAGCCTCCGGGGTCATCAGCGGCTACACCTTC
CASSQASGVISGYTF
>TRBD1|TRBV28|TRBJ2-7|.
TGTGCCAGCAGTCCGGGACAGCCGATTCCCTACGAGCAGTACTTC
CASSPGQPIPYEQYF
>TRBD2|TRBV5-1|TRBJ2-3|.
TGCGCCAGCAGCTTACCCGGACTAGCGAGCACAGATACGCAGTATTTT
CASSLPGLASTDTQYF
>.|TRBV28|TRBJ2-5|.
TGTGCCAGCAGTTTAGACCGGGTAATGGCCCAGTACTTC
CASSLDRVMAQYF
>.|TRBV20-1|TRBJ1-2|.
TGCAGTGCTAGTCCCCCGGGCTATGGCTACACCTTC
CSASPPGYGYTF
>TRBD1|TRBV9|TRBJ2-2|.
TGTGCCAGCAGCGAACCCGGGACAGGGCCCACCGGGGAGCTGTTTTTT
CASSEPGTGPTGELFF
>.|TRBV29-1|TRBJ1-4|.
TGCAGCGTGGGACACAGGGAAAAACTGTTTTTT
CSVGHREKLFF
>.|TRBV7-9|TRBJ1-5|few
TGTGCCAGCAGCCCCGTGGACACTTTAAGCAATCAGCCCCAGCATTTT
CASSPVDTLSNQPQHF
>TRBD1|TRBV3-1/TRBV3-2|TRBJ2-7|.
TGTGCCAGCACCCAGGGGGCGCACGAGCAGTACTTC
CASTQGAHEQYF
>TRBD2|TRBV5-6|TRBJ2-1|.
TGTGCCAGCAGTAATAGCGGGGCTTTCTACTACAATGAGCAGTTCTTC
CASSNSGAFYYNEQFF
>TRBD1|TRBV7-8|TRBJ2-7|.
TGTGCCAGCAGCTTAAGAGGACAGGCGTCCTATAAGGAGCAGTACTTC
CASSLRGQASYKEQYF
>TRBD1|TRBV10-3|TRBJ1-2|.
TGTGCCATCAGTGAGAAGGGACAGGGGGCGACCATTGGCTACACCTTC
CAISEKGQGATIGYTF
>.|TRBV5-1|TRBJ2-1|.
TGCGCCAGCAGCTTGGCTGGGGCATCCTACAATGAGCAGTTCTTC
CASSLAGASYNEQFF
>TRBD2|TRBV4-3|TRBJ2-3|.
TGCGCCAGCAGCCAAGATCGCGGGGGTCGGGCAGATACGCAGTATTTT
CASSQDRGGRADTQYF
>TRBD1|TRBV11-1|TRBJ1-1|.
TGTGCCAGTACGCTCGGACAGGGTATCACTGAAGCTTTCTTT
CASTLGQGITEAFF
>TRBD2|TRBV9|TRBJ2-1|.
TGTGCCACCCATCGAGATCAAAATCGACTAGCGGGGGGGCGATGGCTAAAGGAGCAGTTCTTC
CATHRDQNRLAGGRWLKEQFF
>TRBD1|TRBV3-1/TRBV3-2|TRBJ1-2|.
TGTGCCAGCAGTCCACGGACAGGGGGCTATGGCTACACCTTC
CASSPRTGGYGYTF
>.|TRBV2|TRBJ2-1|.
TGTGCCAGCAGCGAGGTTCTAGCAGGCAATGAGCAGTTCTTC
CASSEVLAGNEQFF
>.|TRBV6-1|TRBJ2-2|once
TGTGCCAGCAGTGAACGGGTGCGGGGAGACACCGGGGAGCTGTTTTTT
CASSERVRGDTGELFF
>TRBD2|TRBV4-2|TRBJ2-3|.
TGTGCCAGCAGCCGGATGGCAAGCGGGGGGACCACAGATACGCAGTATTTT
CASSRMASGGTTDTQYF
>.|TRBV24-1|TRBJ2-5|.
TGTGCCACCAGTGACCACACAGAGACCCAGTACTTC
CATSDHTETQYF
>.|TRBV2|TRBJ1-2|.
TGTGCCAGCACCAGGGGCCTTGATGGCTACACCTTC
CASTRGLDGYTF
>TRBD1|TRBV28|TRBJ1-2|.
TGTGCCAGCACCCAACAGGGGAACTATGGCTACACCTTC
CASTQQGNYGYTF
>.|TRBV3-1/TRBV3-2|TRBJ2-1|.
TGTGCCAGCAGCCTATATGGAGCGGTCGCGGGGAGGTACAATGAGCAGTTCTTC
CASSLYGAVAGRYNEQFF
>.|TRBV12-3/TRBV12-4|TRBJ1-1|.
TGTGCCAGCAGACCAGGGAACACTGAAGCTTTCTTT
CASRPGNTEAFF
>TRBD1|TRBV5-5|TRBJ2-5|.
TGTGCCAGCAGCAAGGGGGCCCAAGAGACCCAGTACTTC
CASSKGAQETQYF
>.|TRBV18|TRBJ1-2|.
TGTGCCAGCTCACCAGCTGCAGGTTCCCACTATGGCTACACCTTC
CASSPAAGSHYGYTF
>.|TRBV7-9|TRBJ1-2|.
TGTGCCAGCAGCTTCGATGCAGGGGCGCCTGGCTACACCTTC
CASSFDAGAPGYTF
>TRBD2|TRBV27|TRBJ2-1|.
TGTGCCAGCAAGTCCCCGCGGCGGGGGATATACAATGAGCAGTTCTTC
CASKSPRRGIYNEQFF
>TRBD1|TRBV7-3|TRBJ1-1|once
TGTGCCAGCAGCTTAGACAGGGGGGCTGAAGCTTTCTTT
CASSLDRGAEAFF
>.|TRBV5-6|TRBJ2-6|.
TGTGCCAGCAGCCGTGACGAGGGAAGCTCTGGGGCCAACGTCCTGACTTTC
CASSRDEGSSGANVLTF
>TRBD1|TRBV5-1|TRBJ1-2|.
TGCGCCAGCAAGCGACAGGGCGCCCCGGACCCGTATGGCTACACCTTC
CASKRQGAPDPYGYTF
>TRBD1|TRBV4-1|TRBJ1-1|.
TGCGCCAGCAGCCAAGATGGGATATTGGACAGGATAAACACTGAAGCTTTCTTT
CASSQDGILDRINTEAFF
>.|TRBV5-5|TRBJ1-2|once
TGTGCCAGCAGCTTGGTCGGAGTAAACTATGGCTACACCTTC
CASSLVGVNYGYTF
>TRBD2|TRBV2|TRBJ2-1|.
TGTGCCAGCAGTGAACTCAGCGGGGGGGCGGAGGAGCAGTTCTTC
CASSELSGGAEEQFF